The T cell receptor beta chain under discussion was sequenced for a study of blood T cell repertoires in COVID-19 (dated by TCRdb to about 2020). As for the study more broadly: Collaborator samples came from the United States, Italy and Spain and covered acute and convalescent phases of COVID-19. The material from the prospective study consisted of cDNA or gDNA derived from T cells, B-cell-depleted T cells, or PBMCs. Deeply sampled blood TCRbeta repertoires from subjects exposed to, actively infected with, or recovered from COVID-19 were included in the dataset. The repertoires were made available in a free public database intended to serve as a resource for research on the immune response to SARS-CoV-2. Samples came from the ongoing ImmuneRACE study (first 160 participants) plus 1,254 subjects from 6 global collaborators. Sample metadata almost always included a de-identified subject ID, COVID-19 status, age in years and sex. HLA class I and class II types, where available, came from metadata supplied by the sample provider rather than from assay-based typing. Overall study outcomes, separate from this receptor: The amount of clinical and demographic metadata varied by source and participant and was provided uncurated.

Each collaborating institution followed its own protocols to collect whole blood in K2EDTA tubes. For TCRbeta analysis, collaborators shipped samples as frozen whole blood, isolated PBMCs, or DNA extracted from either of those sample types. Details on this clone: Its antigen remains undetermined. Base qualities were left out, and no much larger clone turns up one base away.

There are 14 amino acids in the CDR3, from cysteine to phenylalanine inclusive. Only the CDR3 part of the read is kept: 42 bases, read in frame from the first base. Trimming removed 3 bases from V and 8 bases from J; the gene matches leave 8 bases unexplained. Per the germline V gene, SGHTA is the CDR1 and FQGNSA is the CDR2. TCRbeta CDR3 regions were amplified from genomic DNA using the immunoSEQ Assay, a bias-controlled multiplex PCR. Under the source paper's analysis protocol: The number of nucleated cells in each sample was estimated by amplification of reference gene primers within the assay. To quantify the absolute abundance of each unique TCRbeta CDR3 rearrangement, sequence reads were collapsed and filtered. For each sample, productive Simpson clonality was calculated by taking the square root of Simpson's diversity index across productive rearrangements. Not all clones reach the TCRdb copy of this immuneACCESS table, which keeps in-frame sequences only. Checked studies attribute under half of the gap to unresolved V genes and leave the rest unexplained. V, J and clone size reflect that table, while D and trimming were determined from the DNA. The sample contains about 130,000 clones, about 79% of them found a single time. 3% to 3.5% of the sample is taken by the ten largest.

Sequenced: peripheral blood. The V gene is TRBV7-2 and the J gene is TRBJ1-2, and 8 junction bases match TRBD1. The receptor's source is a woman at least 80 years old with acute or convalescent COVID-19. The nucleotides are TGTGCCAGCAGCTTGGCGTTACAGGGGGAGGGCTACACCTTC. Translation gives CASSLALQGEGYTF. The CDR3, completed at both ends by the reference TRBV7-2 and TRBJ1-2 genes, gives the full variable domain GAGVSQSPSNKVTEKGKDVELRCDPISGHTALYWYRQSLGQGLEFLIYFQGNSAPDKSGLPSDRFSAERTGGSVSTLTIQRTQQEDSAVYLCASSLALQGEGYTFGSGTRLTVV.